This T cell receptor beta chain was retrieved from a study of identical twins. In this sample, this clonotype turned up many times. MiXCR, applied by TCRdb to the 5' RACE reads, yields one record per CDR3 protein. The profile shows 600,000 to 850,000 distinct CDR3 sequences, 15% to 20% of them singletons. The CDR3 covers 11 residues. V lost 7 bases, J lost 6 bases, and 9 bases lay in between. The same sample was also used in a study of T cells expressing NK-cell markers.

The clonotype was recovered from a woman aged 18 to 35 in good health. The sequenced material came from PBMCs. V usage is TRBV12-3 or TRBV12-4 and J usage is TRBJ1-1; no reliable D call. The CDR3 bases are TGTGCCAGCACCCTTCTAGCTGAAGCTTTCTTT. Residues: CASTLLAEAFF.